This T cell receptor (beta chain) came from a study of OX40 agonist ivuxolimab in advanced cancers. About the research overall: Dose-escalation patients were diagnosed with hepatocellular carcinoma, melanoma, renal cell cancer or head and neck cancer.

V shed 7 bases and J 4 bases; nucleotides not matched to a gene: 7. The CDR3 runs to 13 residues. In germline, CDR1 is SNHLY, CDR2 FYNNEI. TCRdb's table, derived via immunoSEQ multiplex PCR, lists solely in-frame clones and lacks some. The sample records about 51,000 clones, around 82% being singletons. This clonotype originated in an adult with an advanced solid tumor such as melanoma, head and neck, liver or kidney cancer. The sequences come from CD4+ or CD8+ T cells sorted from blood, collected in a trial of the OX40 agonist ivuxolimab. This rearrangement joins TRBV2 to TRBJ2-7, with 7 nucleotides matching TRBD1. CDR3 in DNA: TGTGCCAGCATAGGGGGCGCTTGGTACGAGCAGTACTTC. It encodes CASIGGAWYEQYF.